This is a list of T cell receptor beta chains from one sample in a study of blood T cell dynamics during melanoma immunotherapy. Profiled with immunoSEQ multiplex PCR; TCRdb holds only in-frame clones, not every one. The table includes some 14,000 clones, under 90% detected once. Material: blood, obtained from a patient treated with checkpoint blockade. Receptors originate from a human donor with melanoma. Both conserved end residues are part of each CDR3. D genes are given only for firm matches. The listing skips clone size in some rows; elsewhere it reads once, few, many or a size class.

J gene | clone size | D gene | V gene | CDR3 DNA | CDR3 protein
TRBJ2-2 | - | TRBD1 | TRBV18 | TGTGCCAGCGGAACGACAGGGGGCGCAACCGGGGAGCTGTTTTTT | CASGTTGGATGELFF
TRBJ1-3 | - | - | TRBV6-6 | TGTGCCAGCAGGTCGGGACGGGGAGGAAACACCATATATTTT | CASRSGRGGNTIYF
TRBJ2-1 | - | - | TRBV9 | TGTGCCAGCAGCGTATCCGGGGCATCCTACAATGAGCAGTTCTTC | CASSVSGASYNEQFF
TRBJ2-2 | - | TRBD1 | TRBV15 | TGTGCCACCAGCGGGGACAGGGTAGGCGGGGAGCTGTTTTTT | CATSGDRVGGELFF
TRBJ1-1 | - | - | TRBV25-1 | TGTGCGAGCAGACTGAACAGTGAAGCTTTCTTT | CASRLNSEAFF
TRBJ1-5 | once | - | TRBV19 | TGTGCCAGTAGTATAAACAGGGCCGGCAATCAGCCCCAGCATTTT | CASSINRAGNQPQHF
TRBJ1-2 | - | - | TRBV7-2 | TGTGCCAGCAGCCCGGGGGGGGCCCCGGTCGGCTACACCTTC | CASSPGGAPVGYTF
TRBJ1-1 | - | TRBD1 | TRBV9 | TGTGCCAGCAGCGCCGACAGGGGGCCGAACACTGAAGCTTTCTTT | CASSADRGPNTEAFF
TRBJ1-5 | few | TRBD1 | TRBV19 | TGTGCCAGTACCCCCGCGGGGACAGTGGGCAATCAGCCCCAGCATTTT | CASTPAGTVGNQPQHF
TRBJ2-2 | - | - | TRBV4-3 | TGCGCCAGCAGCCAAGCCGGGACAACAAATGGGGAGCTGTTTTTT | CASSQAGTTNGELFF
TRBJ1-6 | - | TRBD1 | TRBV27 | TGTGCCAGCAGTCCCCAGGGGGCGCGTGCTTCACCCCTCCACTTT | CASSPQGARASPLHF
TRBJ1-2 | - | - | TRBV18 | TGTGCCAGCTCACCAGAAGTGGAGGATGGCTACACCTTC | CASSPEVEDGYTF
TRBJ1-3 | - | - | TRBV18 | TGTGCCAGCTCACCAGTTCTGCGGGGGTTCTCTGGAAACACCATATATTTT | CASSPVLRGFSGNTIYF
TRBJ1-5 | - | TRBD1 | TRBV5-1 | TGCGCCAGCAGCTCCATGGGACAGGGGTCGGAACAGCCCCAGCATTTT | CASSSMGQGSEQPQHF
TRBJ1-2 | once | TRBD1 | TRBV2 | TGTGCCAGTGCTTCCGGGACAGGGGAATTTGGCTACACCTTC | CASASGTGEFGYTF
TRBJ1-1 | - | - | TRBV5-1 | TGCGCCAGCAGCCCTTCAGGGACCCATGACACTGAAGCTTTCTTT | CASSPSGTHDTEAFF
TRBJ1-2 | - | TRBD1 | TRBV7-9 | TGTGCCAGCAGCTCCTCAGAAGGGACAGGGGGCTACGGCTACACCTTC | CASSSSEGTGGYGYTF
TRBJ2-5 | - | - | TRBV14 | TGTGCCAGCAGCCGACGGATTCAAGAGACCCAGTACTTC | CASSRRIQETQYF
TRBJ2-5 | - | - | TRBV19 | TGTGCCAGTAGAAATCTAGGCGAAGAGACCCAGTACTTC | CASRNLGEETQYF
TRBJ1-2 | once | TRBD1 | TRBV2 | TGTGCCAGTTCCCAGGGGACAGGGGGCGGTGGCTACACCTTC | CASSQGTGGGGYTF
TRBJ2-1 | - | - | TRBV10-3 | TGTGCCATCAGTGATAGCCGCAACAATGAGCAGTTCTTC | CAISDSRNNEQFF
TRBJ1-2 | - | - | TRBV23-1 | TGCGCCAGCAGTCAACGTGACAGGTACTTCTTTAATTACAACTATGGCTACACCTTC | CASSQRDRYFFNYNYGYTF
TRBJ2-5 | - | TRBD2 | TRBV19 | TGTGCCAGTAGTATAGCGACTAGCGGGGTTCTGAAGACCCAGTACTTC | CASSIATSGVLKTQYF
TRBJ2-5 | - | - | TRBV2 | TGTGCCACCACACAGGGTAGGGAGACCCAGTACTTC | CATTQGRETQYF
TRBJ2-1 | - | TRBD2 | TRBV20-1 | TGCAGTGCTGGGGACTATAGTGAGCAGTTCTTC | CSAGDYSEQFF
TRBJ2-1 | - | - | TRBV9 | TGTGCCAGCAGCGTACAGGGTTCCTACAATGAGCAGTTCTTC | CASSVQGSYNEQFF
TRBJ1-2 | - | - | TRBV7-2 | TGTGCCAGCAGATCGGGACTCTTCTCCTATGGCTACACCTTC | CASRSGLFSYGYTF
TRBJ1-5 | - | - | TRBV4-1 | TGCGCCAGCAGCCAAGATTGGAGCGAGCCCCAGCATTTT | CASSQDWSEPQHF
TRBJ2-2 | - | TRBD1 | TRBV5-4 | TGTGCCAGCAGCTTGGACGGTAGGACAGGAAACACCGGGGAGCTGTTTTTT | CASSLDGRTGNTGELFF
TRBJ2-3 | - | - | TRBV5-1 | TGCGCCAGCAGCTTAGGCGGGCTAGGCACAGATACGCAGTATTTT | CASSLGGLGTDTQYF
TRBJ2-1 | - | - | TRBV21-1 | TGTGCCAGCAGCAATGCAGGGGGCCGTTCCTACAATGAGCAGTTCTTC | CASSNAGGRSYNEQFF
TRBJ2-3 | few | - | TRBV5-1 | TGCGCCAGCAGCTTGGGGGCTGGAGATACGCAGTATTTT | CASSLGAGDTQYF
TRBJ1-3 | - | - | TRBV10-1 | TGCGCCAGCTCAGGACAGATTGGAAACACCATATATTTT | CASSGQIGNTIYF
TRBJ2-5 | - | - | TRBV11-2 | TGCGCCAGCAGCCAAACAGGGCGGGGAGAGACCCAGTACTTC | CASSQTGRGETQYF
TRBJ2-7 | - | - | TRBV7-2 | TGTGCCAGCAGCTTAAAGGGTGGGTACGAGCAGTACTTC | CASSLKGGYEQYF
TRBJ1-4 | - | - | TRBV28 | TGTGCCAGCAGTACCGCCGACGCAACTAATGAAAAACTGTTTTTT | CASSTADATNEKLFF
TRBJ1-4 | - | TRBD1 | TRBV19 | TGTGCCAGCAAAGGGTACGGGACAGGGAATGAAAAACTGTTTTTT | CASKGYGTGNEKLFF
TRBJ1-5 | - | TRBD1 | TRBV12-5 | TGTGCTAGTGGTTGGTCGACAGGGACGAATCAGCCCCAGCATTTT | CASGWSTGTNQPQHF
TRBJ2-6 | - | - | TRBV5-1 | TGCGCCAGCAGCTTGAGTCCGGGGAAGGTCCTGACTTTC | CASSLSPGKVLTF
TRBJ1-6 | once | - | TRBV7-2 | TGTGCCAGCAGCTTAGCGGTTTCACCCCTCCACTTT | CASSLAVSPLHF
TRBJ1-6 | few | - | TRBV19 | TGTGCCAGTAGTATAGGAACAGGTTCACCCCTCCACTTT | CASSIGTGSPLHF
TRBJ2-2 | - | - | TRBV21-1 | TGTGCCAGCCACGCGAACACCGGGGAGCTGTTTTTT | CASHANTGELFF
TRBJ2-2 | once | TRBD1 | TRBV7-6 | TGTGCCAGCAGCCCTCGGACAGGGGGCATCGGGGAGCTGTTTTTT | CASSPRTGGIGELFF
TRBJ2-3 | - | - | TRBV5-4 | TGTGCCAGCAGCTTGTTAGTCTCAGGGAACACAGATACGCAGTATTTT | CASSLLVSGNTDTQYF
TRBJ2-1 | - | - | TRBV19 | TGTGCCAGTAGTAGACAACAGGGTCGCTACAATGAGCAGTTCTTC | CASSRQQGRYNEQFF
TRBJ2-1 | - | TRBD2 | TRBV6-4 | TGTGCCAGCAGTGGCGTAGCGGGGGGCGACTACAATGAGCAGTTCTTC | CASSGVAGGDYNEQFF
TRBJ2-1 | - | TRBD2 | TRBV7-2 | TGTGCCAGCAGCTTGCTAGCGGGGTCCTACAATGAGCAGTTCTTC | CASSLLAGSYNEQFF
TRBJ2-5 | - | TRBD2 | TRBV7-9 | TGTGCCAGCAGCATAGCGGGCCAAGAGACCCAGTACTTC | CASSIAGQETQYF